The 18 T cell receptor beta chains listed next were all sequenced from one sample in a study of cytomegalovirus exposure and HLA in healthy donors. Assay: immunoSEQ multiplex PCR; the TCRdb copy retains only in-frame clones and omits some. This sample yields some 160,000 clones, of which approximately 90% are seen a single time; 2.5% to 3% belongs to the top ten. The source material was PBMCs. The source of these receptors is a man aged 18 to 30 in good health and CMV-seronegative.

This clone was counted once. V usage is TRBV27 and J usage is TRBJ2-3, with 16 bases matching TRBD2. The CDR3 contains 17 residues. Germline V lookup: CDR1 MNHEY, CDR2 SMNVEV (reference sequence). The trim removed 4 bases at V and 4 bases at J, leaving 5 bases unmatched. CDR3 in DNA: TGTGCCAGCAGTTCGGGACTAGCGGGAGGGCCTGCAGATACGCAGTATTTT. It yields the protein CASSSGLAGGPADTQYF.

This clone was detected a few times. V usage is TRBV19 and J usage is TRBJ2-2, with TRBD2 identical over 8 bases. The CDR3 has 14 amino acids. V trimming: 6 bases; J trimming: 7 bases; junction bases outside the gene matches: 7. Looked up from germline, CDR1 is LNHDA and CDR2 is SQIVND (reference sequence). The CDR3 is CASSVTGGVGELFF. Written as DNA, the CDR3 is TGTGCCAGTAGCGTAACCGGGGGGGTCGGGGAGCTGTTTTTT.

The V call is TRBV6-6, the J call TRBJ1-2, with unresolved D. V shed 8 bases and J shed 4 bases, with 11 bases lying between them. The germline CDR1 and CDR2 sequences are MNHNY and SVGAGI (reference sequence). CDR3 length equals 12 residues. CDR3: CASQSLSYGYTF. The DNA of the CDR3 is TGTGCCAGCCAATCCTTGAGCTATGGCTACACCTTC.

The chain joins TRBV15 to TRBJ1-2; D is perhaps TRBD1 (6 bases). The CDR3 spans 15 residues. The V gene lost 2 bases and the J gene lost 8 bases, with 18 bases spanning the gap. Germline V gene data show CDR1 as LNHNV and CDR2 as YYDKDF (reference sequence). CDR3 in amino acids: CATSRSGTNFGGYTF. For the CDR3, the DNA is TGTGCCACCAGCAGATCCGGGACAAATTTCGGAGGCTACACCTTC.

The chain joins TRBV28 to TRBJ2-5; 9 positions match TRBD1. Germline CDR1 is MDHEN and CDR2 is SYDVKM. V shed 6 bases, J shed 4 bases, and the junction held 9 bases outside the gene matches. The CDR3 runs to 15 residues. CDR3 residues: CASRGLTGGSETQYF. The CDR3 DNA sequence: TGTGCCAGCAGGGGCCTTACAGGGGGCTCAGAGACCCAGTACTTC.

The genes are TRBV5-6 and TRBJ1-4; D is possibly TRBD1 (6 bases). The V and J ends lost 1 base and 8 bases respectively, with 15 bases between them. The CDR3 spans 15 residues. Per germline, CDR1 SGHDT and CDR2 YYEEEE. The CDR3 protein is CASSLYVQGGEKLFF. The CDR3 nucleotides are TGTGCCAGCAGCTTGTATGTACAGGGTGGGGAAAAACTGTTTTTT.

The V call is TRBV7-4, the J call TRBJ2-5; D is possibly TRBD1 (6 bases). The CDR3 runs to 13 residues. CDR1 and CDR2 (germline): SGHVT, SQSDAQ. V lost 1 base and J 6 bases, leaving 9 bases between the germline ends. The CDR3 DNA reads as TGTGCCAGCAGCTTAGACAGGGAGAAGACCCAGTACTTC. Protein sequence: CASSLDREKTQYF.

The chain links TRBV15 to TRBJ1-1; TRBD1 aligns across 7 bases. Per the germline V gene, CDR1 is LNHNV and CDR2 is YYDKDF (reference sequence). This CDR3 has 13 residues. Unmatched junction bases numbered 3, after V lost 0 bases and J lost 8 bases. The CDR3 sequence is CATSREGGSEAFF. CDR3 in DNA: TGTGCCACCAGCAGAGAAGGGGGCAGCGAAGCTTTCTTT.

The rearrangement links TRBV7-2 to TRBJ2-7; D uncertain. This CDR3 contains 12 residues. Germline loops: CDR1 SGHTA, CDR2 FQGNSA. V was trimmed by 5 bases and J by 2 bases, leaving 7 bases between them. The CDR3 sequence: CASSPTPYEQYF. As DNA, the CDR3 is TGTGCCAGCAGCCCCACACCCTACGAGCAGTACTTC.

The V gene is TRBV29-1, the J gene TRBJ2-1, with D tentatively TRBD2 (5 bases). Germline-derived CDR1 and CDR2 are SQVTM and ANQGSEA. V lost 7 bases to trimming and J lost 8 bases, with 15 bases between them. There are 12 residues in the CDR3. CDR3 sequence reads: CSAPLASDEQFF. In nucleotides, the CDR3 is TGCAGCGCGCCCCTAGCTTCGGATGAGCAGTTCTTC.

This clone was counted many times. The CDR3 sequence: CASSKQTSLSPYEQYF. CDR3 DNA: TGTGCCAGCAGCAAGCAAACTAGCCTCTCCCCCTACGAGCAGTACTTC. The V and J genes are TRBV7-9 and TRBJ2-7, with D perhaps matching TRBD2 (6 bases). Per germline, CDR1 SEHNR and CDR2 FQNEAQ (reference sequence). The length of the CDR3 is 16 residues. Trimming removed 5 bases from V and 2 bases from J, with 19 bases in between.

The chain has TRBV18 and TRBJ2-7; the D is unclear. This CDR3 has 12 residues. Trimming took 5 bases from V and 8 from J, leaving 13 bases between them. Germline CDR1 is KGHSH and CDR2 is LQKENI. The CDR3 reads CASSSGAHQQYF. The DNA for the CDR3 is TGTGCCAGCTCATCCGGTGCCCACCAGCAGTACTTC.

This sequence joins TRBV5-1 and TRBJ2-7; 8 bases agree with TRBD2. The CDR3 has 14 amino acids. V trimming: 5 bases; J trimming: 3 bases; junction bases outside the gene matches: 7. Per germline, CDR1 SGHRS and CDR2 YFSETQ. The CDR3: CASRPGAGDYEQYF. CDR3 nucleotides: TGCGCCAGCAGGCCAGGAGCGGGAGACTACGAGCAGTACTTC.

This clone came up once. The rearrangement links TRBV13 to TRBJ2-2; 9 bases fit TRBD2. This CDR3 is built from 18 residues. The germline V gene has CDR1 PRHDT and CDR2 FYEKMQ (reference sequence). The V and J ends lost 0 bases and 4 bases, in that order; junction bases with no gene match: 9. Here the CDR3 DNA reads TGTGCCAGCAGCTTAGGCCGGCGCGGGAGGGCCGTCACCGGGGAGCTGTTTTTT. It is translated as CASSLGRRGRAVTGELFF.

The rearrangement uses TRBV11-2 and TRBJ2-7, with a tentative D call TRBD1 (6 bases). Between the trimmed V and J ends, which lost 1 base and 3 bases, there was a span of 13 bases. CDR1 and CDR2 from the germline V gene are SGHAT and FQNNGV. The CDR3 is 15 residues long. The CDR3 sequence: CASSLGGGPSYEQYF. CDR3 DNA: TGTGCCAGCAGCTTAGGAGGGGGACCGAGCTACGAGCAGTACTTC.

CDR3 protein: CAISEREFQPQHF. The CDR3 DNA is TGTGCCATCAGCGAACGGGAGTTTCAGCCCCAGCATTTT. This chain links TRBV10-3 with TRBJ1-5, with unresolved D. Per germline, CDR1 ENHRY and CDR2 SYGVKD. Trimming shortened V by 6 bases and J by 6 bases, and 12 bases separated the two germline ends. CDR3 size: 13 residues.

The genes are TRBV19 and TRBJ2-1; 8 positions match TRBD2. Germline V CDR1 and CDR2: LNHDA, SQIVND (reference sequence). The junction had 8 bases not matched to a gene; V was cut back by 0 bases and J by 10 bases. The CDR3 has 15 residues. The CDR3 sequence: CASSIDLAGLGEQFF. The CDR3 coding sequence is TGTGCCAGTAGTATAGATCTAGCGGGCCTCGGCGAGCAGTTCTTC.

V gene TRBV5-4 combines with J gene TRBJ1-2, with D hard to call. CDR1 and CDR2 (germline): SGHNT, YYREEE (reference sequence). Trimming shortened V by 3 bases and J by 4 bases, and 13 bases separated the two germline ends. The CDR3 has 14 amino acids. CDR3 region: CASSSIGSFYGYTF. Written as DNA, the CDR3 is TGTGCCAGCAGCTCGATCGGGTCATTCTATGGCTACACCTTC. The entire variable domain, with the rest obtained from reference TRBV5-4 and TRBJ1-2, is as follows: ETGVTQSPTHLIKTRGQQVTLRCSSQSGHNTVSWYQQALGQGPQFIFQYYREEENGRGNFPPRFSGLQFPNYSSELNVNALELDDSALYLCASSSIGSFYGYTFGSGTRLTVV.